The present T cell receptor beta chain was sequenced within a study of response to subunit inactivated influenza vaccine. This CDR3 contains 16 residues. Germline lookup yields CDR1 LNHNV and CDR2 YYDKDF (reference sequence). The V end was cut by 0 bases, the J end by 0 bases, with 8 bases between. MiXCR, applied by TCRdb to the RT-PCR reads, yields one record per CDR3 protein. The sample has around 760,000 distinct CDR3 sequences, approximately 15% seen once. Whole-study findings and limits: There was a suggestion from the authors that each seasonal influenza vaccination recruits few new T cells.

On this clonotype: Its antigen is currently unknown.

This TCR was sampled from a man aged 50 to 60 who received an inactivated influenza vaccine. This chain links TRBV15 with TRBJ2-2; perhaps TRBD1 as D (5 bases). Sample: PBMCs from blood, taken 14 to 15 days before vaccination. The CDR3 reads CATSRDRQSNTGELFF. CDR3 DNA sequence: TGTGCCACCAGCAGAGATCGACAGTCGAACACCGGGGAGCTGTTTTTT.